Listed below are T cell receptor beta chains from one sample, sequenced in a study of identical twins. MiXCR, run by TCRdb on the 5' RACE reads, gives a single entry per CDR3 protein. This sample has about 690,000 distinct CDR3 sequences; 5.5% to 6.5% occur once, and the top ten carry 1.5% to 2%. Sample: naive T cells sorted from blood. The receptors stem from a man between 18 and 35 years old in good health. The conserved cysteine and the conserved F or W are not part of the CDR3 here. The order of the fields is clone size, V gene, J gene, CDR3 protein. The size of a clone is reported for some rows only, either as once, few or many, or as a class for expanded clones.

many,TRBV5-6,TRBJ2-3,ASTPETGRGTDTQY
many,TRBV5-1,TRBJ1-1,ASSWGPPGTEAF
many,TRBV27,TRBJ2-7,ASLDRAGNEQY
-,TRBV5-1,TRBJ2-4,ASSSAAGNKNIQY
many,TRBV7-9,TRBJ2-2,ASSLGPKGNTGELF
-,TRBV7-2,TRBJ2-1,ASSLAPSRTSGRNEQF
many,TRBV6-5,TRBJ1-1,ASSYRGGDRAEAF
many,TRBV6-1,TRBJ2-7,ASGKPSALVDEQY
-,TRBV6-5,TRBJ2-3,ASSYQGLAGSLDTQY
many,TRBV12-3/TRBV12-4,TRBJ2-1,ASSLTGDLSGPPYNEQF
many,TRBV12-3/TRBV12-4,TRBJ2-3,ASRQTVNTQY
-,TRBV4-1,TRBJ2-1,ASSQAGARRNEQF
many,TRBV18,TRBJ2-7,ASSQGPIGQY
few,TRBV11-1,TRBJ2-2,ASSDPYGGRASAGELF
many,TRBV9,TRBJ2-2,ASSVARVLGGELF
few,TRBV25-1,TRBJ1-2,ASSGGQGFYGYT